This T cell receptor beta chain came from a study of blood T cell repertoires in COVID-19. In the study's own analysis: Amplification with reference gene primers provided the estimates of nucleated cell counts. Data came from immunoSEQ multiplex PCR; TCRdb stores just in-frame clones and leaves some out. V and J calls and clone size are given by that table; D and trimming were obtained from the DNA. The data hold 200,000 to 250,000 clones, with 80% observed a single time. CDR1 is SEHNR and CDR2 is FQNEAQ in the germline V gene (reference sequence). The V gene end was trimmed by 5 bases and the J gene end by 5 bases; junction bases not matched to a gene: 10. The CDR3 extends over 15 amino acids.

Sequencing input: PBMCs or T cells enriched from blood (not recorded which). The rearrangement joins TRBV7-9 to TRBJ1-1, with 8 bases fitting TRBD1. The receptor was isolated from a woman aged 40 to 49 with acute COVID-19. The CDR3 spells CASSLRQGSDTEAFF. The CDR3 region has the DNA TGTGCCAGCAGCCTCCGACAGGGGAGCGATACTGAAGCTTTCTTT.